This T cell receptor (beta chain) was obtained from a study of cytomegalovirus exposure and HLA in healthy donors. As for this clone: Its target is not known.

The PCR made use of 60 Vbeta and 13 Jbeta primers. Authors' processing steps: In a later analysis, the count reached about 80 million unique TCR beta chains, with about 11 million shared. Some clones are missing from TCRdb's copy, which holds only in-frame ones; the method was immunoSEQ multiplex PCR. That table gives V, J and clone size, and the DNA gave D and trimming. The sample shows 200,000 to 250,000 clones, over 65% of them seen only once. Study-wide findings and caveats: By a later analysis, the bulk of CMV-associated TCR beta chains appeared HLA-restricted. Upon later analysis, TCR association rates were observed to vary by HLA locus, being highest for DRB1 and lowest for HLA-C.

The V end was cut by 0 bases, the J end by 5 bases, with 16 bases between. This CDR3 comprises 17 residues. The germline gives CDR1 LGHNA, CDR2 YNFKEQ. Sequenced: PBMCs. The receptor was isolated from a woman in her sixties or seventies in good health and CMV-seropositive. The gene calls are TRBV4-2 and TRBJ1-4; no clear D gene. The CDR3 DNA sequence: TGTGCCAGCAGCCAAGACCCCTTAGCGGGAAAGAATGAAAAACTGTTTTTT. It is translated as CASSQDPLAGKNEKLFF.